What follows is one T cell receptor beta chain and its context. Those designated as exposed participants met a COVID-19 case within 2 weeks before study entry. The ends lost 5 bases at V and 4 bases at J; junction bases unmatched: 9. The length of the CDR3 is 15 residues. Germline CDR1 and CDR2: SGHRS and YFSETQ. Original processing notes: Amplification from reference gene primers served as the basis for estimated nucleated cell counts. Sequenced by immunoSEQ multiplex PCR; TCRdb stores in-frame clones only, minus some. D and trimming come from the DNA, and the V and J calls and clone size come from that table. The top ten hold 5.8% of the sample, which has some 150,000 clones, about 83% seen once. This sample was included in a study of blood T cell repertoires in COVID-19. Overall study context: PBMCs, B-cell-depleted T cells, or T cells provided the cDNA or gDNA that made up the material.

The rearrangement links TRBV5-1 to TRBJ2-3, with 8 bases matching TRBD2. The sequenced sample was PBMCs or T cells enriched from blood (not recorded which). The TCR originated in a woman aged 45-65 years who had been exposed to COVID-19. The CDR3, as DNA: TGCGCCAGCAGATCTAGGCCGGGGGGGCCAGATACGCAGTATTTT. Translated, it gives CASRSRPGGPDTQYF. The entire variable domain, with the rest obtained from reference TRBV5-1 and TRBJ2-3, is as follows: KAGVTQTPRYLIKTRGQQVTLSCSPISGHRSVSWYQQTPGQGLQFLFEYFSETQRNKGNFPGRFSGRQFSNSRSEMNVSTLELGDSALYLCASRSRPGGPDTQYFGPGTRLTVL.